The 2 T cell receptor beta chains presented below share a single source sample, sequenced in a study of blood T cells in healthy people across ages. Primers used in a second PCR of roughly 7 to 11 cycles were a sample-barcoded 5' primer and a J-beta primer mix. TCRdb itself ran the 5' RACE reads through MiXCR, one entry per CDR3 protein. The sample shows approximately 1,100,000 distinct CDR3 sequences, 40% to 50% of them seen only once. What was sequenced was blood. The receptors come from a woman aged 55-69 years in good health.

The table lists this clonotype with a few counts. The chain couples TRBV27 to TRBJ2-1, with 8 bases identical to TRBD2. The V gene's germline CDR1 is MNHEY and CDR2 SMNVEV (reference sequence). The CDR3 has 14 amino acids. V gave up 8 bases and J gave up 4 bases; unmatched junction bases: 7. CDR3 DNA sequence: TGTGCCAGCTGGACTAGCCAGGGGTACAATGAGCAGTTCTTC. This gives the protein CASWTSQGYNEQFF.

Concerning this clonotype: One end of the junction is discordant with germline, which a read error may explain. This rearrangement joins TRBV7-9 to TRBJ1-1, with TRBD1 identical over 7 bases. This CDR3 is built from 16 residues. CDR1 is SEHNR and CDR2 is FQNEAQ in the germline V gene (reference sequence). The DNA for the CDR3 is TGTGCCAGCAGCGTAGCCGGGGACAGATATAACACTGAAGCTTTCTTT. It is translated as CASSVAGDRYNTEAFF.